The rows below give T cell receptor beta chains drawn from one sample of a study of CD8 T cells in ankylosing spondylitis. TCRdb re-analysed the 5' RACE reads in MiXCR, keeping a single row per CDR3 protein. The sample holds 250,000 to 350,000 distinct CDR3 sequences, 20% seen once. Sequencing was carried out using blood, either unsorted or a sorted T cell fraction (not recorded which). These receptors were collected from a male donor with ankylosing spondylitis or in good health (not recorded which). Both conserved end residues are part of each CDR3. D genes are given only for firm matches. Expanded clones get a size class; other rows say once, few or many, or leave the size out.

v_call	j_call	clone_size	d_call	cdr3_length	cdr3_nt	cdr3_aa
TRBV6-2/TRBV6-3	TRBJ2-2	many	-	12	TGTGCCAGCAGTTACTCAGTCGGGGAGCTGTTTTTT	CASSYSVGELFF
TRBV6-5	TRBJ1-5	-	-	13	TGTGCCGGCAGTTACTCCGTGAGGGAGCCCCAGCATTTT	CAGSYSVREPQHF
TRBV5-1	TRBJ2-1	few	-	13	TGCGCCAGCAGCTTGACCGCCCACAATGAGCAGTTCTTC	CASSLTAHNEQFF
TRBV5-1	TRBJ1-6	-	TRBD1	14	TGCGCCAGCAGCCCCGGACAGGCCGCGTCACCCCTCCACTTT	CASSPGQAASPLHF
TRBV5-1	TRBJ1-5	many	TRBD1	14	TGCGCCAGCAGCCCTGACAGGGGAGGTCAGCCCCAGCATTTT	CASSPDRGGQPQHF
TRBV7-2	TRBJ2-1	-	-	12	TGTGCCAGCAGCTTAGCGGGAAAAGAGCAGTTCTTC	CASSLAGKEQFF
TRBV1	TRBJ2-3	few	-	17	TGCACCAGCAGCCAAGAGGGACAGGGCGGAGGCACAGATACGCAGTATTTT	CTSSQEGQGGGTDTQYF
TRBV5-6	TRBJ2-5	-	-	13	TGTGCCAGCAGTCTAGGTATGGAAGAGACCCAGTACTTC	CASSLGMEETQYF
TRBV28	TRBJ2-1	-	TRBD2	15	TGTGCCAGCAGTGCAACTAGCGGGGGGAGAAATGAGCAGTTCTTC	CASSATSGGRNEQFF
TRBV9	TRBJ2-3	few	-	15	TGTGCCAGCAGCGTAGACTCTAGCAGCACAGATACGCAGTATTTT	CASSVDSSSTDTQYF
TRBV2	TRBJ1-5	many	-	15	TGTGCCAGCAGTGGGGACTCTAACAGCAATCAGCCCCAGCATTTT	CASSGDSNSNQPQHF
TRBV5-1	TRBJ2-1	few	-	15	TGCGCCAGCAGCTTTAGCTCAACCTCCTACAATGAGCAGTTCTTC	CASSFSSTSYNEQFF
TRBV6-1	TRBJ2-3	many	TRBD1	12	TGTGCCAGCAGCCCGACAGGGAATACGCAGTATTTT	CASSPTGNTQYF
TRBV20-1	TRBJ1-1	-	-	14	TGCAGTGCTAGAGATCAGGGCAGGAACACTGAAGCTTTCTTT	CSARDQGRNTEAFF
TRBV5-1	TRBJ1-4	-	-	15	TGCGCCAGCAGCCCGGACGGTGCAACTAATGAAAAACTGTTTTTT	CASSPDGATNEKLFF
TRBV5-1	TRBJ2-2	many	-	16	TGCGCCAGCAGCTTGTTCCAGGCTTCGAACACCGGGGAGCTGTTTTTT	CASSLFQASNTGELFF
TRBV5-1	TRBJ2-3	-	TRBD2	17	TGCGCCAGCAGCCGACTAGCGGGGGGCCTTTCCACAGATACGCAGTATTTT	CASSRLAGGLSTDTQYF
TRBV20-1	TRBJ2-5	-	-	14	TGCAGTGCTAGAGATTCGCGCGGTTTTGAGACCCAGTACTTC	CSARDSRGFETQYF
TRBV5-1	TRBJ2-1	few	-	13	TGCGCCAGCAGCTTGGTTGTGGACAATGAGCAGTTCTTC	CASSLVVDNEQFF
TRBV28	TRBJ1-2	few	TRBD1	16	TGTGCCAGCAGTCCTCCCCGGACAGGGGGCTCCTATGGCTACACCTTC	CASSPPRTGGSYGYTF
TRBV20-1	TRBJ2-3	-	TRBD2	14	TGCAGTGCTAGCACTAGCGGGGGAACTGATACGCAGTATTTT	CSASTSGGTDTQYF
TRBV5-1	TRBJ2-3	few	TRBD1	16	TGCGCCAGCAGCTTGGCTGGGACAGGAGGGTCAGATACGCAGTATTTT	CASSLAGTGGSDTQYF
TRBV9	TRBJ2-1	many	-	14	TGTGCCAGCAGCGTAGATCCAGCGGGCAATGAGCAGTTCTTC	CASSVDPAGNEQFF
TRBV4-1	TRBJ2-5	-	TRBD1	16	TGCGCCAGCAGCCAAGATGGGACAGGGGGCGTTGAGACCCAGTACTTC	CASSQDGTGGVETQYF
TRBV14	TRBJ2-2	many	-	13	TGTGCCAGCAGCCAAGAAGGCGACCGGGAGCTGTTTTTT	CASSQEGDRELFF
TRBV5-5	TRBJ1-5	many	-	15	TGTGCCAGCAGCTTGGAACAGGGTCCCAATCAGCCCCAGCATTTT	CASSLEQGPNQPQHF
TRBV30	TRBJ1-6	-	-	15	TGTGCCTGGAGTGTACCAGGACAGTATAATTCACCCCTCCACTTT	CAWSVPGQYNSPLHF
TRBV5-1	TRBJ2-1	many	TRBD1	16	TGCGCCAGCAGCTTGACTCCCGGGACAGGGGTCAATGAGCAGTTCTTC	CASSLTPGTGVNEQFF
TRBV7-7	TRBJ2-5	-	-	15	TGTGCTAGCAGCGCCCGGGACTTGAAGGGGGAGACCCAGTACTTC	CASSARDLKGETQYF
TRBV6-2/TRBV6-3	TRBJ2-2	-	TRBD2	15	TGTGCCAGCAAAGCCCTAGCGGGGGGCACCGGGGAGCTGTTTTTT	CASKALAGGTGELFF
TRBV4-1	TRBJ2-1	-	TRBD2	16	TGCGCCAGCAGCCAACCCCTAGCGGGAGGGCCTAATGAGCAGTTCTTC	CASSQPLAGGPNEQFF
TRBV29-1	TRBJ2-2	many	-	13	TGCAGCGTTGGAGACTCGCACACCGGGGAGCTGTTTTTT	CSVGDSHTGELFF
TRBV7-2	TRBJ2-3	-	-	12	TGTGCCAGCAGCTCCCACACAGATACGCAGTATTTT	CASSSHTDTQYF
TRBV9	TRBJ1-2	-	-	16	TGTGCCAGCAGCCCGGGGACAAATAGGGGTAACTATGGCTACACCTTC	CASSPGTNRGNYGYTF
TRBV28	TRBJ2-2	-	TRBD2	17	TGTGCCAGCACCCCGACTAGCGGGAGGGCCGAGGCCGGGGAGCTGTTTTTT	CASTPTSGRAEAGELFF
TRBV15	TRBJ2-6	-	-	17	TGTGCCACCAGCAAACCCCTGTTGTGGCCTGGGGCCAACGTCCTGACTTTC	CATSKPLLWPGANVLTF
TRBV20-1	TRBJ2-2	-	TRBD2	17	TGCAGTGCTAGAGTCCCGACTAGCGGCTTGAACACCGGGGAGCTGTTTTTT	CSARVPTSGLNTGELFF
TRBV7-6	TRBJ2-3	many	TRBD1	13	TGTGCCAGCACCGGACAGGGTACAGATACGCAGTATTTT	CASTGQGTDTQYF
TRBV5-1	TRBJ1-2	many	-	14	TGCGCCAGCAGCTTGGTGGGGACAAACTATGGCTACACCTTC	CASSLVGTNYGYTF
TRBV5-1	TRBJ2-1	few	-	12	TGCGCCAGCAGCCCCGACGGACCTGGGGAGTTCTTC	CASSPDGPGEFF
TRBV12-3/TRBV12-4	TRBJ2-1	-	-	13	TGTGCCAGCAGTTATACCAACTACAATGAGCAGTTCTTC	CASSYTNYNEQFF
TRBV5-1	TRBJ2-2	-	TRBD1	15	TGCGCCAGCAGCTTACAGGGGGTGAACACCGGGGAGCTGTTTTTT	CASSLQGVNTGELFF
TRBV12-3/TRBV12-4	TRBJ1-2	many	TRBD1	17	TGTGCCAGCAGTCCTGTCCGCGGGACAGGGGATGGCTATGGCTACACCTTC	CASSPVRGTGDGYGYTF
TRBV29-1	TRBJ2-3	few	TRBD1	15	TGCAGCGTTGAAGGTTCCCAGGGGGCGTTAGATACGCAGTATTTT	CSVEGSQGALDTQYF
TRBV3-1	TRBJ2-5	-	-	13	TGTGCCAGCCGTCTGAGGGAGCAAGAGACCCAGTACTTC	CASRLREQETQYF
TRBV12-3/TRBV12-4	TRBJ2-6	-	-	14	TGTGCCAGCAGTACGAACTCTGGGGCCAACGTCCTGACTTTC	CASSTNSGANVLTF
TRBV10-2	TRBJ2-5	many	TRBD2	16	TGCGCCAGCAGTGTTTGGACCGTAGCGGGAGAAGAGACCCAGTACTTC	CASSVWTVAGEETQYF
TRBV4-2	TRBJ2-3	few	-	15	TGTGCCAGCAGCCAAGTAGGGCAGGGCACAGATACGCAGTATTTT	CASSQVGQGTDTQYF
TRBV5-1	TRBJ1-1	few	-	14	TGCGCCAGCAGCTTTTCGCGGGTGAACACTGAAGCTTTCTTT	CASSFSRVNTEAFF